The sequence of this T cell receptor (beta chain) was determined in a study of CD8 T cells in ankylosing spondylitis. Of note for this clonotype: Its antigen remains unknown.

Overall study findings and caveats: Blood from ankylosing spondylitis patients appeared to carry a characteristic roughly eight-variant TCR beta motif.

TCRdb passed the 5' RACE reads through MiXCR, listing each CDR3 protein once. The table records about 840,000 distinct CDR3 sequences, around 11% of them present only once. This sequence was found in a male donor with ankylosing spondylitis. Input material: blood, either unsorted or a sorted T cell fraction (not recorded which).

In DNA, the CDR3 is TGTGCCAGCAGCCCTTGGCCCGGCACAGATACGCAGTATTTT. It yields the protein CASSPWPGTDTQYF. The chain joins TRBV9 to TRBJ2-3, with D unresolved. The CDR3 is 14 amino acids. The V gene lost 4 bases and the J gene lost 1 base, with 10 bases spanning the gap. Germline CDR1 SGDLS, CDR2 YYNGEE.